This TCR beta chain originates from a study of blood T cell repertoires in COVID-19. Overall study: PBMCs, B-cell-depleted T cells, or T cells were the source of the cDNA or gDNA that made up the material.

The CDR3 totals 13 residues. The V and J ends lost 3 bases and 3 bases respectively, with 6 bases between them. Per germline, CDR1 KGHSH and CDR2 LQKENI. This clone has more than one count but fewer than ten. Sequencing was performed with immunoSEQ multiplex PCR; in TCRdb, only in-frame clones are kept and a portion is missing. This table holds about 63,000 clones, almost 95% found once. The sample consisted of peripheral blood. The chain employs TRBV18 and TRBJ1-3; D unclear. The sequence was obtained from a man in his forties or fifties with active COVID-19. The chain's CDR3 is CASSPEDGNTIYF. The CDR3 DNA follows: TGTGCCAGCTCACCTGAGGATGGAAACACCATATATTTT.